This T cell receptor beta chain is from a study of T cell responses to AZD1222 COVID-19 vaccine (dated by TCRdb to the early 2020s). Background on the whole study: AZD1222 recipients whose second dose came at about 4 weeks and those whose second dose came at about 12 weeks were combined into one group, since spike-specific TCR depth and breadth did not differ between the two schedules. A total of more than 230 trial participants underwent TCR sequencing, of whom 200 to 220 had received two doses of AZD1222 and approximately 25 had received two doses of the MenACWY control vaccine. Trial participants were enrolled by age into 18-55, 56-69 and 70-plus year subgroups, with about 150, 27 and 61 TCR-sequenced participants respectively. Findings and caveats that apply to the study as a whole: Nearly half of unique spike-specific TCRs reportedly recognized epitopes outside regions mutated in the B.1.351 and B.1.1.7 variants. A significant rise in spike-specific TCR breadth and depth was observed after two AZD1222 doses relative to day 0 and relative to MenACWY recipients. CD4 TCRs associated with the vaccine covered the entire spike protein, and the dominant responses were in regions 160-218 and 743-854. The 56-69-year group was small, and its depth increase did not reach significance, likely because of low power. Participants were mostly white British and included more females than males, and it was suggested by the authors that clonal diversity may have been underestimated. Because no day 14 peak-response samples were available, the repertoires could be characterized only after the peak T cell response. Conclusions about previously exposed vaccinees were limited because only a handful of AZD1222 recipients were SARS-CoV-2 seropositive at baseline.

Remarks on this clone: Its antigen remains undetermined. The sample holds no much larger clone one base away, and base qualities are not on file.

The CDR3 regions of human TCRbeta chains were subjected to immunosequencing. In the original analysis: Repertoire TCRs were matched against a reference library of SARS-CoV-2-specific TCRs generated with the MIRA antigen-specificity platform. Breadth was defined as the fraction of unique TCRs that were SARS-CoV-2-associated. Depth was defined as the fraction of total T cells that were SARS-CoV-2-associated. Using the MIRA data, every spike-specific TCR was mapped to the spike region that the TCR reacted to and assigned to either a CD4 or a CD8 class. Log10-transformed breadth and depth values were compared by one-way ANOVA with Sidak's multiple comparisons tests. The source is immuneACCESS, and TCRdb retained only in-frame sequences with V and J called. Part of the clones is not carried over; for the studies checked, unresolved V genes explain less than half of this, and the remainder is unexplained. The D gene and trimming were derived from the DNA, and the V and J assignments and clone size from that table. Recorded for this sample are about 130,000 clones; roughly 90% of them occurred a single time. The leading ten clones occupy approximately 4.2% of the sample.

The CDR3 contains 14 residues, cysteine and phenylalanine counted. The retained sequence is limited to the CDR3, 42 bases, with the frame set at the first base. The germline V gene provides CDR1 SGHTA and CDR2 FQGNSA. V is shortened by 4 bases, J by 4 bases, and the region joining them spans 10 bases. The sample's time point label, decoded: baseline before first vaccination. Samples from vaccinated people were obtained from the UK trials COV001 and COV002, which included a single-blind randomized controlled phase 2/3 trial of AZD1222 (ChAdOx1 nCoV-19) in healthy adults. For TCRbeta chain sequencing, PBMC samples were collected from trial participants at day 0 and at day 28 after the second dose.

The TCR comes from an adult in good health. Source: peripheral blood, taken on day 0 of AZD1222 vaccination. The rearranged chain carries TRBV7-2 and TRBJ2-2; the D region is possibly TRBD1 or TRBD2, each matching across 6 bases. CDR3 protein: CASSWTAGTGELFF. In nucleotide form, the sequence is TGTGCCAGCAGCTGGACAGCGGGCACCGGGGAGCTGTTTTTT.